A single sample is the source of the 24 T cell receptor beta chains below, sequenced in a study of blood T cell repertoires in COVID-19. Assay: immunoSEQ multiplex PCR; the TCRdb copy retains only in-frame clones and omits some. Among 160,000 or so clones listed, around 80% were seen once. The sample comprised PBMCs or T cells enriched from blood (not recorded which). These receptors all come from a man aged 35-49 years who had recovered from COVID-19.

The V and J genes are TRBV5-4 and TRBJ1-4; D unresolved. The V end was cut by 0 bases, the J end by 4 bases, with 10 bases between. Germline CDR1 SGHNT, CDR2 YYREEE (reference sequence). The CDR3 covers 15 residues. The CDR3 coding sequence is TGTGCCAGCAGCTTGGAGGCAGGACTTAATGAAAAACTGTTTTTT. Its protein product is CASSLEAGLNEKLFF.

The V and J genes are TRBV18 and TRBJ1-1; 11 nucleotides line up with TRBD1. J gave up 9 bases and V 2 bases, and 5 bases lay outside the gene matches. Germline V gene data show CDR1 as KGHSH and CDR2 as LQKENI. CDR3 size: 14 residues. This CDR3 reads CASSPGQGALKAFF. As DNA, the CDR3 is TGTGCCAGCTCACCAGGACAGGGGGCGCTTAAAGCTTTCTTT.

The rearrangement links TRBV30 to TRBJ1-2, with a possible D match to TRBD1 (5 bases). The germline CDR1 and CDR2 sequences are GTSNPN and SVGIG (reference sequence). The CDR3 consists of 13 residues. Trimming took 4 bases from V and 4 from J, leaving 13 bases between them. The CDR3 loop is CAWTPDSAYGYTF. CDR3 coding DNA: TGTGCCTGGACCCCTGACAGCGCCTATGGCTACACCTTC.

This clone has just a few counts. This chain joins TRBV6-1 and TRBJ2-6; possibly TRBD1 for D (6 bases). This CDR3 has 17 amino acids. V shed 4 bases and J shed 2 bases, with 15 bases lying between them. CDR1 is MNHNS, CDR2 SASEGT, per germline. The CDR3 region is CASSVPGGNPGANVLTF. CDR3 bases: TGTGCCAGCAGTGTCCCTGGGGGCAACCCTGGGGCCAACGTCCTGACTTTC.

This clone was counted only a few times. The V call is TRBV30, the J call TRBJ1-2; possible D gene TRBD1, 5 bases. Germline CDR1 reads GTSNPN; CDR2 reads SVGIG (reference sequence). Trimming cost V 5 bases and J 1 base, with 8 bases left between them. There are 12 residues in the CDR3. CDR3 region: CAWDSLNYGYTF. The CDR3 DNA follows: TGTGCCTGGGACAGCCTTAACTATGGCTACACCTTC.

This chain links TRBV19 with TRBJ2-2; 9 bases map to TRBD1. This CDR3 contains 16 residues. Germline trimming cut 8 bases from V and 4 bases from J; bases unmatched to any gene: 11. Germline V lookup: CDR1 LNHDA, CDR2 SQIVND (reference sequence). The CDR3 DNA sequence: TGTGCCAGTTTTGACAGGGGGACTCGGTCCACCGGGGAGCTGTTTTTT. It codes for CASFDRGTRSTGELFF.

V and J are TRBV30 and TRBJ1-1, with D possibly being TRBD1 (5 bases). With 0 bases removed from V and 4 bases from J, the gap between germline ends came to 12 bases. Per germline, CDR1 GTSNPN and CDR2 SVGIG (reference sequence). The CDR3 loop spans 14 amino acids. CDR3 coding DNA: TGTGCCTGGAGTGTGGGGCAGGCCCTCACTGAAGCTTTCTTT. Translation: CAWSVGQALTEAFF.

The gene calls are TRBV30 and TRBJ2-3, with 7 bases that match TRBD2. With V trimmed by 8 bases and J by 2 bases, 4 bases remained unmatched. Per the germline V gene, CDR1 is GTSNPN and CDR2 is SVGIG (reference sequence). This CDR3 is built from 12 residues. The CDR3 region has the DNA TGTGCCAAGCGGGATTACACAGATACGCAGTATTTT. Protein product: CAKRDYTDTQYF.

V gene TRBV4-1 combines with J gene TRBJ1-5; D call uncertain. CDR1 MGHRA and CDR2 YSYEKL come from the germline V gene. V lost 3 bases to trimming and J lost 4 bases, with 13 bases between them. CDR3 length: 15 residues. CDR3 sequence (DNA): TGCGCCAGCAGCCAGGGTCCGGGATTAAATCAGCCCCAGCATTTT. Amino acid sequence: CASSQGPGLNQPQHF.

This CDR3 is CASSVQGYGYTF. CDR3 DNA sequence: TGCGCCAGCAGCGTACAGGGTTATGGCTACACCTTC. This rearrangement joins TRBV5-1 to TRBJ1-2; maybe TRBD1 (6 bases). The CDR3 is 12 amino acids. Germline V gene sequence: CDR1 SGHRS, CDR2 YFSETQ. The ends were cut back, 4 bases at V and 5 bases at J, with 9 bases in the middle.

The chain combines TRBV29-1 with TRBJ1-2; 9 bases match TRBD1. Trimming cost V 7 bases and J 12 bases; bases outside gene matches: 12. This CDR3 has 12 residues. CDR1 and CDR2 from the germline V gene are SQVTM and ANQGSEA. The CDR3 DNA sequence: TGCAGCGCCCCCCTGGGACAGGGAGGAAACACCTTC. Its translation: CSAPLGQGGNTF.

This clone was detected once. This chain links TRBV30 with TRBJ2-5, with 9 positions matching TRBD1. The CDR3 length is 13 residues. Germline loops: CDR1 GTSNPN, CDR2 SVGIG (reference sequence). Germline trimming cut 1 base from V and 5 bases from J; bases unmatched to any gene: 2. CDR3 in DNA: TGTGCCTGGAGTGGGGGGACAGGGGAGACCCAGTACTTC. Its protein product is CAWSGGTGETQYF.

The chain has TRBV6-5 and TRBJ2-7, with 12 bases matching TRBD2. Losses at the gene ends were 6 bases for V and 2 bases for J; bases not matched to a gene: 5. This CDR3 region has 15 residues. The germline V gene has CDR1 MNHEY and CDR2 SVGAGI. The CDR3 region has the DNA TGTGCCAGCAGCGTGACTAGCGGGGGAACCTACGAGCAGTACGTC. Protein: CASSVTSGGTYEQYV.

The chain employs TRBV24-1 and TRBJ2-2, with D perhaps TRBD1 (6 bases). V was shortened by 3 bases and J by 0 bases, with 10 bases between the two germline ends. CDR1 and CDR2 from the germline V gene are KGHDR and SFDVKD. The CDR3 extends over 16 amino acids. CDR3 loop: CATSDADRPNTGELFF. The CDR3 bases are TGTGCCACCAGTGATGCGGACAGACCGAACACCGGGGAGCTGTTTTTT.

The CDR3 protein is CASSEAGQVSAFF. The CDR3, as DNA: TGTGCCAGCAGTGAAGCCGGACAGGTCAGCGCTTTCTTT. V usage is TRBV6-1 and J usage is TRBJ1-1, with 7 bases identical to TRBD1. Germline-derived CDR1 and CDR2 are MNHNS and SASEGT. The junction had 6 bases not matched to a gene; V was cut back by 0 bases and J by 11 bases. This CDR3 region has 13 residues.

The J gene is TRBJ1-2, the V gene TRBV2; TRBD1 matches at 7 bases. Germline CDR1 reads SNHLY; CDR2 reads FYNNEI. Trimming took 5 bases from V and 0 from J; bases not matched to a gene: 12. The CDR3 has 17 amino acids. The DNA of the CDR3 is TGTGCCAGCAGTCTGCTTAGGAGGACAGGATCTAACTATGGCTACACCTTC. Residues: CASSLLRRTGSNYGYTF.

In this sample, this clone turned up a few times. The chain recombines TRBV19 with TRBJ1-2, with 9 bases fitting TRBD1. CDR3 length: 16 residues. Germline lookup yields CDR1 LNHDA and CDR2 SQIVND (reference sequence). V gave up 4 bases and J gave up 9 bases; unmatched junction bases: 15. Here the CDR3 DNA reads TGTGCCAGTAGTACAGGACAGGGGACGGGTTTCCATCGCTACACCTTC. It translates to CASSTGQGTGFHRYTF.

This clone showed up just a few times. V gene TRBV9 combines with J gene TRBJ2-2; TRBD1 aligns across 8 bases. The CDR3 spans 16 residues. From germline, CDR1 is SGDLS and CDR2 YYNGEE. With V trimmed by 2 bases and J by 7 bases, 10 bases remained unmatched. DNA of the CDR3: TGTGCCAGCAGCGTTCTGCCTGGACAGGGCAGCGGGGAGCTGTTTTTT. It specifies CASSVLPGQGSGELFF.

The chain combines TRBV5-1 with TRBJ1-5, with TRBD1 matching 8 bases. The germline CDR1 and CDR2 sequences are SGHRS and YFSETQ. CDR3 length equals 14 residues. V lost 2 bases and J lost 5; bases outside the gene matches: 3. The DNA of the CDR3 is TGCGCCAGCAGCTTCGACAGGGGTGATCAGCCCCAGCATTTT. It translates to CASSFDRGDQPQHF.

The chain recombines TRBV10-3 with TRBJ2-2; D ambiguous. V lost 4 bases, J lost 3 bases, and 6 bases lay in between. This CDR3 spans 13 amino acids. CDR1 ENHRY and CDR2 SYGVKD come from the germline V gene. The CDR3, as DNA: TGTGCCATCAGTGGTATAGACACCGGGGAGCTGTTTTTT. Translated: CAISGIDTGELFF.

The chain uses TRBV5-1 and TRBJ2-3; TRBD2 matches at 12 bases. Looked up from germline, CDR1 is SGHRS and CDR2 is YFSETQ. CDR3 size: 17 residues. V trimming: 0 bases; J trimming: 3 bases; junction bases outside the gene matches: 5. In DNA form, the CDR3 reads TGCGCCAGCAGCTTGGCTAGCGGGGGGGCCGGGACAGATACGCAGTATTTT. Translated, it gives CASSLASGGAGTDTQYF.

The rearrangement links TRBV4-1 to TRBJ1-1; D ambiguous. V lost 1 base and J lost 4, with 25 bases in between. Germline CDR1 is MGHRA and CDR2 is YSYEKL. The CDR3 runs 19 residues. The CDR3 here is CASSQVAPVGRVRGTEAFF. CDR3 in DNA: TGCGCCAGCAGCCAAGTCGCCCCCGTAGGTCGCGTCCGGGGCACTGAAGCTTTCTTT.

The genes are TRBV27 and TRBJ1-5; D call uncertain. The CDR3 covers 13 residues. V lost 2 bases to trimming and J lost 4 bases, with 6 bases between them. CDR1 MNHEY and CDR2 SMNVEV come from the germline V gene (reference sequence). The CDR3 region is CASSLRGNQPQHF. Here the CDR3 DNA reads TGTGCCAGCAGTTTACGAGGGAATCAGCCCCAGCATTTT.

The chain couples TRBV29-1 to TRBJ2-6; 12 bases match TRBD1. The V segment lost 6 bases and the J segment 4 bases; nucleotides outside the gene matches: 7. CDR3 size: 16 residues. CDR1 SQVTM and CDR2 ANQGSEA come from the germline V gene. The CDR3 DNA reads TGCAGCGTCCAGGGACAGGGGGCGGAAGGGGCCAACGTCCTGACTTTC. Its protein is CSVQGQGAEGANVLTF.